This TCR beta chain was sequenced during a study of read filtering for tumor transcriptome and immune sequencing. About the research overall: The cohort had about 16 men and 14 to 15 women aged about 45 to 80, mean about 68 years. R-ISS stage counts were 8 or 9 for I, 15 to 20 for II, roughly seven for III. Notes on the study in general: In IR-seq, single-read clonotypes were approximately 79% of clonotypes but around 3.2% of reads. Correlation between methods rose after single-read clonotypes were removed.

V lost 8 bases, J lost 9 bases, and 14 bases lay in between. CDR1 GTSNPN and CDR2 SVGIG come from the germline V gene (reference sequence). The CDR3 extends over 11 amino acids. This library used around 0.4 ug RNA and molecular barcoded adaptors spanning alpha/delta and beta/gamma chains. TCRdb reanalysed the reads using MiXCR and keeps one entry per CDR3 protein. The data contain around 140,000 distinct CDR3 sequences, around 14% of them singletons. There are many counts of this clonotype. Its target is not known. The receptor comes from a donor over 35 with multiple myeloma. The sequenced sample consisted of a population of CD138-negative cells sorted from bone marrow. This rearrangement joins TRBV30 to TRBJ2-1, with D possibly being TRBD1 or TRBD2 (5 bases each). The CDR3 DNA reads as TGTGCCGCATCGAGGGGCGGTGAGCAGTTCTTC. This gives the protein CAASRGGEQFF.